This TCR beta chain emerged from a study of OX40 agonist ivuxolimab in advanced cancers. Study-wide findings and caveats: Dose levels from 0.1 to 3.0 mg/kg saw CD4+ and CD8+ blood T cells expand clonally by week 6. Expansion of clones was among the lowest in partial responders at 0.1-3.0 mg/kg.

Concerning this clone itself: Its matching antigen is unknown.

Blood sampling took place at baseline, cycle 4 day 1, and cycle 7 day 1. Clones were read by immunoSEQ multiplex PCR, and TCRdb kept only the in-frame ones, dropping some. The sample lists roughly 32,000 clones, 81% occurring once. V was shortened by 5 bases and J by 1 base, with 11 bases between the two germline ends. Germline CDR1 is SGHAT and CDR2 is FQNNGV. The CDR3 is 14 amino acids. This TCR was sampled from an adult with an advanced solid tumor such as melanoma, head and neck, liver or kidney cancer. The material sequenced was CD4+ or CD8+ T cells sorted from blood, taken in a trial of the OX40 agonist ivuxolimab. The rearrangement links TRBV11-2 to TRBJ2-5; TRBD2 is a possible D gene (5 bases). The CDR3 DNA sequence: TGTGCCAGCAGCGCGGACTTGTTCCAAGAGACCCAGTACTTC. Protein sequence: CASSADLFQETQYF.